The rows below give T cell receptor beta chains drawn from one sample of a study of blood T cell repertoires in COVID-19. TCRdb's table, derived via immunoSEQ multiplex PCR, lists solely in-frame clones and lacks some. The sample has 200,000 to 250,000 clones; roughly 79% are singletons. The sample consisted of PBMCs or T cells enriched from blood (not recorded which). The receptors come from a woman aged 45-60 years with acute COVID-19. Both conserved end residues are part of each CDR3. D genes are given only for firm matches. Not every row has a clone size; where given, it reads once, few, many or a size class.

TRBJ1-5 TRBV3-1/TRBV3-2 . . 12 CASSQGHQPQHF TGTGCCAGCAGCCAGGGGCATCAGCCCCAGCATTTT
TRBJ1-2 TRBV27 . few 14 CASSPEGPPYGYTF TGTGCCAGCAGTCCGGAGGGGCCTCCATATGGCTACACCTTC
TRBJ1-5 TRBV7-2 TRBD1 . 15 CASSNTRGVNQPQHF TGTGCCAGCAGTAATACCAGGGGGGTAAATCAGCCCCAGCATTTT
TRBJ1-5 TRBV2 TRBD1 . 14 CASRRQGASEPQHF TGTGCCAGCAGGCGACAGGGGGCTAGCGAGCCCCAGCATTTT
TRBJ1-3 TRBV3-1/TRBV3-2 TRBD1 . 14 CASTPGGGGNTIYF TGTGCCAGCACCCCAGGGGGCGGTGGAAACACCATATATTTT
TRBJ1-4 TRBV18 . . 16 CASSPRGGATNEKLFF TGTGCCAGCTCACCACGAGGGGGGGCAACTAATGAAAAACTGTTTTTT
TRBJ1-1 TRBV2 . many 12 CASSRGRTEAFF TGTGCCAGCAGCCGGGGGAGGACTGAAGCTTTCTTT
TRBJ1-1 TRBV28 . . 14 CASSPAGAWTEAFF TGTGCCAGCAGTCCGGCGGGGGCTTGGACTGAAGCTTTCTTT
TRBJ1-2 TRBV7-9 TRBD1 few 14 CASSLGRGPYGYTF TGTGCCAGCAGCTTAGGCAGGGGGCCCTATGGCTACACCTTC
TRBJ1-4 TRBV5-1 . . 12 CASSLSSEKLFF TGCGCCAGCAGCTTGTCTAGTGAAAAACTGTTTTTT
TRBJ2-7 TRBV7-9 . . 14 CASSRTTGSGEQYF TGTGCCAGCAGCCGCACGACAGGATCTGGCGAGCAGTACTTC
TRBJ1-2 TRBV3-1/TRBV3-2 . once 13 CASSHRGLYGYTF TGTGCCAGCAGCCACCGAGGGCTCTATGGCTACACCTTC
TRBJ1-2 TRBV9 . . 14 CASSPSGTNNGYTF TGTGCCAGCAGCCCCTCCGGGACAAATAATGGCTACACCTTC
TRBJ2-1 TRBV7-2 . . 18 CASSLEQWVTSGYNEQFF TGTGCCAGCAGCTTAGAGCAATGGGTGACATCTGGATACAATGAGCAGTTCTTC
TRBJ1-4 TRBV4-2 . . 14 CASSYGTTNEKLFF TGTGCCAGCAGCTACGGGACAACTAATGAAAAACTGTTTTTT
TRBJ2-2 TRBV20-1 TRBD2 . 15 CSASVAGGLTGELFF TGCAGTGCTAGTGTAGCGGGGGGATTAACCGGGGAGCTGTTTTTT
TRBJ2-2 TRBV5-5 TRBD1 . 14 CASSPGQGVGELFF TGTGCCAGCAGCCCCGGACAGGGCGTCGGGGAGCTGTTTTTT
TRBJ2-5 TRBV4-3 TRBD2 . 16 CASSRLLAGVQETQYF TGCGCCAGCAGCCGATTACTAGCGGGAGTTCAAGAGACCCAGTACTTC
TRBJ1-2 TRBV7-2 . once 15 CASSLAAARENGYTF TGTGCCAGCAGCTTAGCGGCCGCCAGGGAAAATGGCTACACCTTC
TRBJ1-1 TRBV5-5 TRBD1 . 18 CASRLDRANLHMNTEAFF TGTGCCAGCAGACTGGACAGGGCTAACCTCCATATGAACACTGAAGCTTTCTTT
TRBJ2-6 TRBV7-8 . . 15 CASSLRVSGANVLTF TGTGCCAGCAGCTTGAGGGTCTCTGGGGCCAACGTCCTGACTTTC
TRBJ1-3 TRBV5-1 . . 13 CASSPGSGNTIYF TGCGCCAGCAGTCCGGGCTCTGGAAACACCATATATTTT
TRBJ2-5 TRBV7-2 TRBD2 . 15 CASSVASGAQETQYF TGTGCCAGCAGCGTCGCTAGCGGGGCCCAAGAGACCCAGTACTTC
TRBJ2-5 TRBV7-2 TRBD2 . 16 CASSLLESGRKETQYF TGTGCCAGCAGCTTACTTGAGAGCGGGAGGAAGGAGACCCAGTACTTC
TRBJ2-1 TRBV19 . many 15 CASSIRGGAYNEQFF TGTGCCAGTAGTATAAGAGGGGGGGCCTACAATGAGCAGTTCTTC
TRBJ2-5 TRBV7-2 TRBD2 . 15 CASSFLAAGQETQYF TGTGCCAGCAGCTTCCTAGCGGCGGGACAAGAGACCCAGTACTTC
TRBJ2-1 TRBV7-2 . . 12 CASSLGHFYQFF TGTGCCAGCAGCTTAGGACACTTCTACCAGTTCTTC
TRBJ2-3 TRBV4-3 . . 14 CASSQDVRATTQYF TGCGCCAGCAGCCAAGACGTCCGAGCGACGACGCAGTATTTT
TRBJ2-2 TRBV28 TRBD1 . 13 CASRGTGARELFF TGTGCCAGCAGGGGAACAGGGGCCAGGGAGCTGTTTTTT
TRBJ1-2 TRBV29-1 . few 13 CSVLGAGLAGYTF TGCAGCGTACTGGGGGCAGGGCTCGCTGGCTACACCTTC
TRBJ2-2 TRBV5-1 . . 13 CASSLLSAGELFF TGCGCCAGCAGCTTGCTTAGCGCCGGGGAGCTGTTTTTT
TRBJ1-4 TRBV12-3/TRBV12-4 . . 13 CASRGGLPEKLFF TGTGCCAGCCGGGGGGGCTTACCTGAAAAACTGTTTTTT
TRBJ1-6 TRBV7-9 . . 15 CASSFWIGEGSPLHF TGTGCCAGCAGCTTCTGGATCGGGGAGGGTTCACCCCTCCACTTT
TRBJ2-2 TRBV24-1 TRBD2 . 16 CATRESGGVNTGELFF TGTGCCACCAGGGAGAGCGGGGGCGTGAACACCGGGGAGCTGTTTTTT
TRBJ2-1 TRBV7-3 . . 15 CASSGGREVYNEQFF TGTGCCAGCAGCGGCGGAAGGGAGGTTTACAATGAGCAGTTCTTC
TRBJ2-2 TRBV14 . . 18 CASSRGRLRGVDPGELFF TGTGCCAGCAGCCGAGGACGACTACGCGGGGTCGATCCCGGGGAGCTGTTTTTT
TRBJ2-1 TRBV3-1/TRBV3-2 . . 12 CASSQYDKRQFF TGTGCCAGCAGCCAGTACGACAAACGGCAGTTCTTC